The 27 T cell receptor beta chains in this list originate from one sample, sequenced in a study of T cell responses to AZD1222 COVID-19 vaccine. Sequenced by immunoSEQ multiplex PCR; TCRdb stores in-frame clones only, minus some. The sample has 100,000 to 120,000 clones, 81% seen once. Sequencing was performed on peripheral blood, taken on day 0 of AZD1222 vaccination. The origin of the receptors is an adult in good health.

This chain uses TRBV18 with TRBJ1-6, with D tentatively TRBD1 (5 bases). The germline V gene encodes CDR1 KGHSH and CDR2 LQKENI. The CDR3 loop spans 19 amino acids. V lost 1 base to trimming and J lost 4 bases, with 20 bases between them. Written as DNA, the CDR3 is TGTGCCAGCTCACCACTCGTAGCCGCGGGGGACCCATATAATTCACCCCTCCACTTT. This sequence encodes CASSPLVAAGDPYNSPLHF. The variable domain in full, with the rest retrieved from reference TRBV18 and TRBJ1-6, is NAGVMQNPRHLVRRRGQEARLRCSPMKGHSHVYWYRQLPEEGLKFMVYLQKENIIDESGMPKERFSAEFPKEGPSILRIQQVVRGDSAAYFCASSPLVAAGDPYNSPLHFGNGTRLTVT.

The genes are TRBV28 and TRBJ1-1; D unclear. V gave up 0 bases and J gave up 1 base, with 0 bases separating them. The V gene's germline CDR1 is MDHEN and CDR2 SYDVKM. The CDR3 has 12 residues. The CDR3: CASSLWNTEAFF. As DNA, the CDR3 is TGTGCCAGCAGTTTATGGAACACTGAAGCTTTCTTT.

The V gene is TRBV7-9, the J gene TRBJ1-1, with 7 bases lining up with TRBD1. V shed 5 bases, J shed 1 base, and the junction held 4 bases outside the gene matches. Germline CDR1 reads SEHNR; CDR2 reads FQNEAQ (reference sequence). CDR3 length equals 14 residues. CDR3: CASSLQGGNTEAFF. The CDR3 DNA follows: TGTGCCAGCAGCCTGCAGGGGGGGAACACTGAAGCTTTCTTT. Full variable domain (outside the CDR3, taken from reference TRBV7-9 and TRBJ1-1): DTGVSQNPRHKITKRGQNVTFRCDPISEHNRLYWYRQTLGQGPEFLTYFQNEAQLEKSRLLSDRFSAERPKGSFSTLEIQRTEQGDSAMYLCASSLQGGNTEAFFGQGTRLTVV.

The rearrangement joins TRBV19 to TRBJ2-3; 11 bases match TRBD2. Trimming cost V 5 bases and J 2 bases; bases outside gene matches: 9. This CDR3 is built from 17 residues. CDR1 and CDR2 from the germline V gene are LNHDA and SQIVND (reference sequence). In nucleotides, the CDR3 is TGTGCCAGTAGTTCCAAGACTAGCGGGGTCCTCACAGATACGCAGTATTTT. Protein sequence: CASSSKTSGVLTDTQYF.

The chain is built from TRBV24-1 and TRBJ2-4; TRBD2 is a possible D gene (7 bases). V lost 4 bases and J 3 bases, leaving 15 bases between the germline ends. This CDR3 has 16 residues. From germline, CDR1 is KGHDR and CDR2 SFDVKD. In nucleotides, the CDR3 is TGTGCCACCAGTGAGGGGGGGGCTCGGGGCAAAAACATTCAGTACTTC. It yields the protein CATSEGGARGKNIQYF.

This clone is labeled as medium-sized. The chain joins TRBV7-9 to TRBJ2-7; no clear D. Germline CDR1 reads SEHNR; CDR2 reads FQNEAQ (reference sequence). With 4 bases removed from V and 5 bases from J, the gap between germline ends came to 9 bases. The CDR3 extends over 12 amino acids. The CDR3 region is CASSSPADEQYF. The CDR3 bases are TGTGCCAGCAGCTCGCCCGCGGACGAGCAGTACTTC.

This clone was detected only a few times. The gene calls are TRBV7-9 and TRBJ2-1; 8 bases map to TRBD1. Unmatched junction bases numbered 9, after V lost 2 bases and J lost 6 bases. The V gene's germline CDR1 is SEHNR and CDR2 FQNEAQ (reference sequence). The CDR3 is made up of 16 amino acids. The CDR3 region is CASSLWPTGAANEQFF. CDR3 nucleotides: TGTGCCAGCAGCTTATGGCCGACAGGGGCAGCCAATGAGCAGTTCTTC.

This sequence joins TRBV18 and TRBJ2-4; 11 bases line up with TRBD2. Germline values: CDR1 KGHSH, CDR2 LQKENI. V trimming: 3 bases; J trimming: 6 bases; junction bases outside the gene matches: 1. There are 14 residues in the CDR3. The CDR3 loop reads CASSPGTSGNIQYF. As DNA, the CDR3 is TGTGCCAGCTCACCGGGGACTAGCGGAAACATTCAGTACTTC.

This clone was counted only a few times. V gene TRBV5-5 combines with J gene TRBJ1-1; 9 positions agree with TRBD1. Germline V lookup: CDR1 SGHKS, CDR2 YYEKEE (reference sequence). The trim removed 3 bases at V and 3 bases at J, leaving 6 bases unmatched. The CDR3 totals 15 residues. The DNA of the CDR3 is TGTGCCAGCAGCTGGGACAGGGCACCGGACACTGAAGCTTTCTTT. It specifies CASSWDRAPDTEAFF.

Only a few counts were recorded for this clone. This chain links TRBV7-2 with TRBJ1-4; 8 bases agree with TRBD1. V lost 5 bases to trimming and J lost 8 bases; unmatched junction nucleotides: 10. The germline V gene encodes CDR1 SGHTA and CDR2 FQGNSA. CDR3 size: 15 residues. The CDR3 DNA sequence: TGTGCCAGCAGCCCACAGGGGGGGGGAGGAGAAAAACTGTTTTTT. This codes for CASSPQGGGGEKLFF.

The genes are TRBV11-2 and TRBJ2-7; either TRBD1 or TRBD2 may fit D (6 bases each). V lost 5 bases to trimming and J lost 7 bases, with 21 bases between them. From germline, CDR1 is SGHAT and CDR2 FQNNGV. CDR3 size: 15 residues. CDR3 DNA: TGTGCCAGCAGCAACTCACTAGGGGGGTCGAGAGAGCAGTACTTC. Its protein product is CASSNSLGGSREQYF.

The V call is TRBV10-1, the J call TRBJ2-5, with 8 nucleotides matching TRBD1. CDR1 and CDR2 from the germline V gene are WNHNN and SYGVQD (reference sequence). The CDR3 loop spans 15 amino acids. V shed 7 bases and J 1 base; nucleotides not matched to a gene: 8. The CDR3 region is CASTSPGQAQETQYF. In nucleotides, the CDR3 is TGCGCCAGCACGTCTCCGGGACAGGCCCAAGAGACCCAGTACTTC.

The V and J genes are TRBV27 and TRBJ1-2, with 7 bases identical to TRBD1. This CDR3 is 15 amino acids long. V dropped 5 bases and J dropped 4; count of bases not matched to a gene: 10. Germline CDR1 and CDR2: MNHEY and SMNVEV (reference sequence). CDR3 DNA: TGTGCCAGCAGTCCCCGACAGGGTAGAGGCTATGGCTACACCTTC. Encoded protein: CASSPRQGRGYGYTF.

The chain links TRBV30 to TRBJ1-2; D not certain. Trimming removed 1 base at V and 14 bases at J, with 20 bases between. The CDR3 loop spans 13 amino acids. Germline V gene data show CDR1 as GTSNPN and CDR2 as SVGIG (reference sequence). As DNA, the CDR3 is TGTGCCTGGAGTGCCTCACCGGCCGAGCAGCGTACCTTC. Protein: CAWSASPAEQRTF. The whole variable domain, remainder taken from reference TRBV30 and TRBJ1-2, is SQTIHQWPATLVQPVGSPLSLECTVEGTSNPNLYWYRQAAGRGLQLLFYSVGIGQISSEVPQNLSASRPQDRQFILSSKKLLLSDSGFYLCAWSASPAEQRTFGSGTRLTVV.

The V and J genes are TRBV7-2 and TRBJ1-6, with 9 bases matching TRBD1. The trim removed 5 bases at V and 7 bases at J, leaving 6 bases unmatched. The CDR3 runs 15 residues. Per germline, CDR1 SGHTA and CDR2 FQGNSA. The CDR3 region is CASSRNTGGNSPLHF. CDR3 in DNA: TGTGCCAGCAGCCGTAATACAGGGGGCAATTCACCCCTCCACTTT. The full variable domain, its missing parts supplied by reference TRBV7-2 and TRBJ1-6, is GAGVSQSPSNKVTEKGKDVELRCDPISGHTALYWYRQSLGQGLEFLIYFQGNSAPDKSGLPSDRFSAERTGGSVSTLTIQRTQQEDSAVYLCASSRNTGGNSPLHFGNGTRLTVT.

The sample holds one count of this clone. The gene calls are TRBV28 and TRBJ2-2; D is perhaps TRBD1 (7 bases). The V end lost 6 bases, the J end lost 4 bases, and 9 bases lay between the germline ends. The CDR3 is 13 amino acids. Per the germline V gene, CDR1 is MDHEN and CDR2 is SYDVKM. CDR3 bases: TGTGCCAGCAGCCAGGGGGGCACCGGGGAGCTGTTTTTT. Amino acid sequence: CASSQGGTGELFF.

This clone was observed at least ten times. The genes are TRBV7-9 and TRBJ1-6; TRBD1 aligns across 8 bases. Germline V gene sequence: CDR1 SEHNR, CDR2 FQNEAQ (reference sequence). V lost 5 bases to trimming and J lost 8 bases; unmatched junction nucleotides: 8. This CDR3 is built from 15 residues. In DNA, the CDR3 is TGTGCCAGCAGCAGACAGGGGACCGGCGATTCACCCCTCCACTTT. It encodes CASSRQGTGDSPLHF.

The CDR3 bases are TGTGCCAGCAGCTTAGACTTGGTCGCGGGAATCACAGATACGCAGTATTTT. It codes for CASSLDLVAGITDTQYF. V and J are TRBV7-8 and TRBJ2-3, with a weak D call TRBD2 (6 bases). CDR1 and CDR2 (germline): SGHVS, FQNEAQ. The CDR3 spans 17 residues. Trimming shortened V by 1 base and J by 2 bases, and 16 bases separated the two germline ends.

This clone was found once. This chain joins TRBV28 and TRBJ2-7, with 7 bases identical to TRBD2. J gave up 4 bases and V 8 bases, and 8 bases lay outside the gene matches. This CDR3 spans 13 amino acids. Germline-derived CDR1 and CDR2 are MDHEN and SYDVKM. DNA of the CDR3: TGTGCCAGCGTCATGGATAGCGGGTACGAGCAGTACTTC. Protein product: CASVMDSGYEQYF.

The gene calls are TRBV10-3 and TRBJ1-1; tentative D call: TRBD1 (5 bases). Trimming pared 6 bases from V and 1 base from J, leaving 12 bases between. Germline loops: CDR1 ENHRY, CDR2 SYGVKD. This CDR3 region has 14 residues. The CDR3 nucleotides are TGTGCCATCAGGAGGGACGTAGGGAACACTGAAGCTTTCTTT. It specifies CAIRRDVGNTEAFF.

The sample holds a few counts of this clone. The rearrangement joins TRBV19 to TRBJ1-1; D may be TRBD1 (6 bases). The CDR3 is 13 residues long. Germline CDR1 and CDR2: LNHDA and SQIVND (reference sequence). V was pared by 2 bases and J by 10 bases, with 14 bases between. CDR3: CASSINGGTRAFF. As DNA, the CDR3 is TGTGCCAGTAGTATAAATGGAGGGACACGAGCTTTCTTT.

This chain joins TRBV10-3 and TRBJ2-7; 8 positions match TRBD2. CDR3 size: 15 residues. Trimming took 0 bases from V and 1 from J; bases not matched to a gene: 2. Germline V gene lookup returns CDR1 ENHRY and CDR2 SYGVKD. The DNA of the CDR3 is TGTGCCATCAGTGAGTCGGGGACTAGGTCCTACGAGCAGTACTTC. This sequence encodes CAISESGTRSYEQYF.

The rearrangement joins TRBV16 to TRBJ2-7; TRBD2 matches at 7 bases. The CDR3 totals 14 residues. J gave up 6 bases and V 4 bases, and 9 bases lay outside the gene matches. The germline V gene encodes CDR1 KGHSY and CDR2 FQNENV. The CDR3 is CASSPGGVRTEQYF. For the CDR3, the DNA is TGTGCCAGCAGCCCTGGGGGGGTTCGAACCGAGCAGTACTTC.

The CDR3 nucleotides read TGTGCCAGCAGCTCCCAATGGAAAGCGGGAGTCGGAAAGACCCAGTACTTC. This gives the protein CASSSQWKAGVGKTQYF. The rearrangement uses TRBV7-2 and TRBJ2-5, with 8 bases identical to TRBD2. The ends lost 4 bases at V and 6 bases at J; junction bases unmatched: 16. Germline lookup yields CDR1 SGHTA and CDR2 FQGNSA. This CDR3 comprises 17 residues.

Worth noting for this clone: Compared with germline, one end of the junction differs, possibly owing to a read error. The CDR3 spells CASTPSGGAGELFF. In nucleotides, the CDR3 is TGTGCCAGCACACCTAGCGGGGGAGCCGGGGAGCTGTTTTTT. The J gene is TRBJ2-2, the V gene TRBV18, with TRBD2 identical over 10 bases. Germline V CDR1 and CDR2: KGHSH, LQKENI. The CDR3 consists of 14 residues.

The chain is built from TRBV28 and TRBJ1-4, with D unresolved. The CDR3 is 12 amino acids. Per germline, CDR1 MDHEN and CDR2 SYDVKM. V dropped 2 bases and J dropped 8 bases, with 6 bases sitting between them. The CDR3 DNA reads as TGTGCCAGCAGTTTAGGGGAAGAAAAACTGTTTTTT. It specifies CASSLGEEKLFF. The whole variable domain, filled in from reference TRBV28 and TRBJ1-4, reads DVKVTQSSRYLVKRTGEKVFLECVQDMDHENMFWYRQDPGLGLRLIYFSYDVKMKEKGDIPEGYSVSREKKERFSLILESASTNQTSMYLCASSLGEEKLFFGSGTQLSVL.

V usage is TRBV19 and J usage is TRBJ2-1, with D perhaps TRBD1 (7 bases). Looked up from germline, CDR1 is LNHDA and CDR2 is SQIVND (reference sequence). The length of the CDR3 is 15 residues. Trimming removed 3 bases from V and 8 bases from J, with 17 bases in between. CDR3 DNA sequence: TGTGCCAGTAGTATTGGCAGGGGGGCTTGGGATGAGCAGTTCTTC. Amino acids: CASSIGRGAWDEQFF.